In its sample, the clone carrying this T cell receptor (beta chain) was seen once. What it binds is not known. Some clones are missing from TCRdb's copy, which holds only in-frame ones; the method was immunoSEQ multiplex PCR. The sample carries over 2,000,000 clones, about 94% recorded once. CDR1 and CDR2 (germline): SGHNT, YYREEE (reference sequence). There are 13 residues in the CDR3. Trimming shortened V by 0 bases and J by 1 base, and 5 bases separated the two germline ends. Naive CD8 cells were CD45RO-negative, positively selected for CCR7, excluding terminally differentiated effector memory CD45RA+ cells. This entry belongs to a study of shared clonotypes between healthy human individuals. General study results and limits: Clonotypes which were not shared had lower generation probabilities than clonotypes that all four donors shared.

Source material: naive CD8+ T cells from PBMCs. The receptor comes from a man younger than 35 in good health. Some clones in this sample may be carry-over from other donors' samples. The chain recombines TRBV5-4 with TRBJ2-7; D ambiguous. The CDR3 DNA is TGTGCCAGCAGCTTGGAGAGGTCCTACGAGCAGTACTTC. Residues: CASSLERSYEQYF. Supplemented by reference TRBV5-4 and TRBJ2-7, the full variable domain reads ETGVTQSPTHLIKTRGQQVTLRCSSQSGHNTVSWYQQALGQGPQFIFQYYREEENGRGNFPPRFSGLQFPNYSSELNVNALELDDSALYLCASSLERSYEQYFGPGTRLTVT.